This T cell receptor beta chain was sequenced during a study of blood T cells in healthy people across ages. A second PCR, run for roughly 7 to 11 cycles, used a sample-barcoded 5' primer plus a J-beta primer mix. TCRdb itself ran the 5' RACE reads through MiXCR, one entry per CDR3 protein. The sample carries over 950,000 distinct CDR3 sequences, more than 30% recorded once. This clonotype was seen a handful of times. Antigen specificity is unknown. One end of the junction fails to match germline, which may point to a read error. The length of the CDR3 is 22 residues. Germline V gene data show CDR1 as SQVTM and CDR2 as ANQGSEA. Findings and caveats of the study: It was not possible, with unsorted PBMCs, to conclusively compare naive and antigen-experienced cells.

The source material was blood. This chain joins TRBV29-1 and TRBJ2-3, with 14 bases lining up with TRBD2. The sequence derives from a man between 18 and 29 years old in good health. The CDR3: CSVEGMAGGTSGGPTSTDTQYF. The DNA of the CDR3 is TGCAGCGTGGAAGGGATGGCAGGGGGGACTAGCGGGGGTCCTACTAGCACAGATACGCAGTATTTT.